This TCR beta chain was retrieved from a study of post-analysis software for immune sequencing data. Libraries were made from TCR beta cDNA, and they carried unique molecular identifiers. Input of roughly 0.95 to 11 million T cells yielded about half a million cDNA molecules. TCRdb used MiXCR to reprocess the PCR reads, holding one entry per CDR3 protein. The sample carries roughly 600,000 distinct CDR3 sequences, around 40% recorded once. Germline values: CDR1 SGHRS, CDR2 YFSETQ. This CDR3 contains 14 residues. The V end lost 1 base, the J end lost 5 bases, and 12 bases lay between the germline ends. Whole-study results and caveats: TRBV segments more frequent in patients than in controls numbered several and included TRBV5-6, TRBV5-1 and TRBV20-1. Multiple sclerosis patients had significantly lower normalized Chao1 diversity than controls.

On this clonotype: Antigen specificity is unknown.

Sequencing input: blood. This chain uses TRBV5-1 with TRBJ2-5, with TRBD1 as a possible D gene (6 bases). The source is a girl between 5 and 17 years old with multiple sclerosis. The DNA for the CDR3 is TGCGCCAGCAGCTTGATGTCAGGGGTGGAGACCCAGTACTTC. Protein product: CASSLMSGVETQYF.